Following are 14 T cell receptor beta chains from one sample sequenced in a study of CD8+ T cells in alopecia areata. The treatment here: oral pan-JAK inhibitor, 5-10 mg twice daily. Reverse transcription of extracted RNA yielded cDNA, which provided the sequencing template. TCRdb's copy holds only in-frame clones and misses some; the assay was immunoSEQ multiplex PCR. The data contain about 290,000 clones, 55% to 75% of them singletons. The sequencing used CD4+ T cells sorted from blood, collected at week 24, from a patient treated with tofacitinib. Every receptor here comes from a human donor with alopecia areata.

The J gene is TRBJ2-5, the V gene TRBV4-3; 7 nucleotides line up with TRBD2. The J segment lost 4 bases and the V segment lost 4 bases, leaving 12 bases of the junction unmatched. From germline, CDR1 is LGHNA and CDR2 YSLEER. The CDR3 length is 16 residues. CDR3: CASSPLRTGGGETQYF. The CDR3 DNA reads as TGCGCCAGCAGCCCCCTGAGGACCGGCGGGGGAGAGACCCAGTACTTC.

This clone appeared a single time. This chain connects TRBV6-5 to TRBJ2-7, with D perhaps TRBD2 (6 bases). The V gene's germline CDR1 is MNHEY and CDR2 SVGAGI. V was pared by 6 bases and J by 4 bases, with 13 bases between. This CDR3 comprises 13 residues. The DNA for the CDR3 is TGTGCCAGCAGCCCCCCGGGGGTTTACGAGCAGTACTTC. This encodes CASSPPGVYEQYF.

The CDR3 nucleotides read TGTGCCAGCAGACTTGAGGGAACAGGGAGGCGTGGAGCTTTCTTT. This translates into CASRLEGTGRRGAFF. The J gene is TRBJ1-1, the V gene TRBV2, with D possibly TRBD1 on 6 matching bases. CDR1 SNHLY and CDR2 FYNNEI come from the germline V gene. The CDR3 is 15 amino acids. V lost 6 bases and J 10 bases, leaving 24 bases between the germline ends.

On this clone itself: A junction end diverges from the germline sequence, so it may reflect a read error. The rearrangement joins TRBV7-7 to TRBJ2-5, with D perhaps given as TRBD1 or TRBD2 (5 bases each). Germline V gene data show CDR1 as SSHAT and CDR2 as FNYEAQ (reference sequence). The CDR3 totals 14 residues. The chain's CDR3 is CASSLYGTGETQYF. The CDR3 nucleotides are TGTGCTAGCAGCTTGTACGGGACCGGGGAGACCCAGTACTTC.

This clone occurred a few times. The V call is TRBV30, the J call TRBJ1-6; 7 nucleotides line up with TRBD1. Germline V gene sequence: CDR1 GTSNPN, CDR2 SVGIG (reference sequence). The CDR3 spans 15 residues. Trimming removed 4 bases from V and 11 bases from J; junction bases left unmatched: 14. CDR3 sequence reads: CAWTPAGTAGTPLHF. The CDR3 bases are TGTGCCTGGACTCCAGCCGGGACAGCGGGGACACCCCTCCACTTT.

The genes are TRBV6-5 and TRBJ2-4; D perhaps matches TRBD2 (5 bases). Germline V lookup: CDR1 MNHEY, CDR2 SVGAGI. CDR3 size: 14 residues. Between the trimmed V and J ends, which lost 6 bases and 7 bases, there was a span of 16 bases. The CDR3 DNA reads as TGTGCCAGCAGCTCTCCGGGAATGACGAACATTCAGTACTTC. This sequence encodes CASSSPGMTNIQYF.

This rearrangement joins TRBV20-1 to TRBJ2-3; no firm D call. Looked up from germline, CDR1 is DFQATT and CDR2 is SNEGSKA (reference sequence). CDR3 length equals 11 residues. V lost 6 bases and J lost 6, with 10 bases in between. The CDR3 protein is CSAMTKDTQYF. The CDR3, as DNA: TGCAGTGCCATGACGAAGGATACGCAGTATTTT.

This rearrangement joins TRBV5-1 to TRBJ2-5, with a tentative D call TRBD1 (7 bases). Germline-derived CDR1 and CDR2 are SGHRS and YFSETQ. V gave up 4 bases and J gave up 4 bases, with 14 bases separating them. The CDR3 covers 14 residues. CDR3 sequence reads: CASSDRQGGETQYF. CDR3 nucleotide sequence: TGCGCCAGCAGCGACCGACAGGGAGGAGAGACCCAGTACTTC.

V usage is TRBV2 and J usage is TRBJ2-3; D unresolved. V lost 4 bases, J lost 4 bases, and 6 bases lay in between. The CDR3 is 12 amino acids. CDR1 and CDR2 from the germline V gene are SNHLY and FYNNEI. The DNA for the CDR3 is TGTGCCAGCAGTGTGGGCTCAGATACGCAGTATTTT. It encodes CASSVGSDTQYF.

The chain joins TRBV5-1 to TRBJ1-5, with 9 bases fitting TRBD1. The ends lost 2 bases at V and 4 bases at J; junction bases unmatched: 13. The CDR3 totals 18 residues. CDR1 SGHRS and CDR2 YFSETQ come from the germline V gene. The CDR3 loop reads CASSFRGQGRVWNQPQHF. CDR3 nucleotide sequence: TGCGCCAGCAGCTTTAGGGGACAGGGTCGTGTTTGGAATCAGCCCCAGCATTTT. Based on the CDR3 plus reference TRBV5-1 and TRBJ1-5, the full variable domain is KAGVTQTPRYLIKTRGQQVTLSCSPISGHRSVSWYQQTPGQGLQFLFEYFSETQRNKGNFPGRFSGRQFSNSRSEMNVSTLELGDSALYLCASSFRGQGRVWNQPQHFGDGTRLSIL.

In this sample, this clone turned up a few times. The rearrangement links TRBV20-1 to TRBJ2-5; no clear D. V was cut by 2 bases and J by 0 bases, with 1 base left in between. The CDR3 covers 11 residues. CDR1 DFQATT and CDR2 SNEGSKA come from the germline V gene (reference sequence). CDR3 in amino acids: CSARHQETQYF. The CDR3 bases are TGCAGTGCTAGACACCAAGAGACCCAGTACTTC.

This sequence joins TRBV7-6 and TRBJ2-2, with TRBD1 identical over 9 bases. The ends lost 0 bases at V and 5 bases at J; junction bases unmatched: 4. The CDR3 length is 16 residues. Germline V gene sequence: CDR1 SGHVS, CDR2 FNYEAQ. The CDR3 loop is CASSLARDRETGELFF. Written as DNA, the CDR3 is TGTGCCAGCAGCTTAGCCAGGGACAGGGAGACCGGGGAGCTGTTTTTT.

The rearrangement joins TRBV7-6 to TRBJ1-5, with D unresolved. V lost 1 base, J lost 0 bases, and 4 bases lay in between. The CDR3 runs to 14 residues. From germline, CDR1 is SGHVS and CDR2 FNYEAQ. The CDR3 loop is CASSLGPSNQPQHF. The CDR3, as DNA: TGTGCCAGCAGCTTAGGGCCTAGCAATCAGCCCCAGCATTTT.

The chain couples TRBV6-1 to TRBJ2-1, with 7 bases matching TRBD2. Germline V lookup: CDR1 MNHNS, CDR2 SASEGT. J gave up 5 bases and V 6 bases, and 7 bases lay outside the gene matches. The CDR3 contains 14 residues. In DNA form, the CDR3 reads TGTGCCAGCAGGGCCCCCGGGACTAACAATGAGCAGTTCTTC. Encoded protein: CASRAPGTNNEQFF.